This T cell receptor (beta chain) was sequenced during a study of blood T cell repertoires in COVID-19. Study-level background: Acute and convalescent COVID-19 samples came from the United States, Italy and Spain.

Study processing details: The assay estimated nucleated cells by amplifying reference gene primers. Some clones are missing from TCRdb's copy, which holds only in-frame ones; the method was immunoSEQ multiplex PCR. V and J calls and clone size are copied from that table; D and trimming were computed from the DNA. The sample includes some 78,000 clones, around 90% of them seen just once. The V and J ends lost 3 bases and 0 bases, in that order; junction bases with no gene match: 4. In germline, CDR1 is LGHNA, CDR2 YSLEER. The CDR3 is made up of 16 amino acids. Sequences were obtained from peripheral blood. The TCR was taken from a woman older than 75 with active or convalescent COVID-19. The chain combines TRBV4-3 with TRBJ1-1; 10 bases are shared with TRBD1. For the CDR3, the DNA is TGCGCCAGCAGCCACTCGACAGGGGGCTTGAACACTGAAGCTTTCTTT. Protein: CASSHSTGGLNTEAFF.